Below, one TCR beta chain is given with its context. Its binding antigen is unknown. No base quality information exists; no much larger clone differs at one position. These data come from a study of blood T cell repertoires in COVID-19 (dated by TCRdb to about 2020). Regarding the study in general: Samples from collaborators originated in the United States, Italy and Spain and spanned both the acute and convalescent phases of COVID-19. The prospective study material was composed of cDNA or gDNA derived from T cells, B-cell-depleted T cells, or PBMCs. Subjects who had been exposed to COVID-19, were actively infected with it, or had recovered from it provided the deeply sampled blood TCRbeta repertoires that made up the dataset. The samples were drawn from two sources: the first 160 participants of the ongoing ImmuneRACE study, and approximately 1,300 subjects contributed by 6 global collaborators. A freely available public database, intended as a resource for researchers studying the immune response to SARS-CoV-2, is where the repertoires were released. Nearly every sample came with metadata listing a de-identified subject ID, COVID-19 status, age in years and sex. HLA class I and class II types, where available, came from metadata supplied by the sample provider rather than from assay-based typing. Beyond this particular receptor, the publication reports: The amount of clinical and demographic metadata varied by source and participant and was provided uncurated.

TCRbeta CDR3 regions were amplified from genomic DNA by means of the immunoSEQ Assay, a bias-controlled multiplex PCR. The authors' analysis ran thus. Nucleated cell counts per sample were estimated from amplification of reference gene primers within the assay. To quantify the absolute abundance of each unique TCRbeta CDR3 rearrangement, sequence reads were collapsed and filtered. For each sample, productive Simpson clonality was calculated as the square root of Simpson's diversity index over productive rearrangements. The source is immuneACCESS, and TCRdb retained only in-frame sequences with V and J called. Part of the clones is not carried over; for the studies checked, unresolved V genes explain less than half of this, and the remainder is unexplained. The DNA gave D and trimming, while V, J and clone size come from that table. Counted in this sample were approximately 400,000 clones; approximately 77% of them appeared once. More than 0.95% of the sample belongs to the ten largest clones.

From the cysteine through the phenylalanine, the CDR3 covers 17 amino acids. Kept here is only the CDR3 DNA, which spans 51 bases and is read in frame from base 1. At the junction V is shortened by 2 bases and J by 9 bases; bases outside the gene matches: 13. Looking up the germline V gene yields CDR1 SGHVS and CDR2 FQNEAQ. Collaborating institutions collected whole blood in K2EDTA tubes following their own protocols. For TCRbeta analysis, collaborator samples were shipped as frozen whole blood, as isolated PBMCs, or as DNA extracted from either sample type. Recombination linked TRBV7-8 to TRBJ2-1; TRBD1 fits 10 bases in the junction. This receptor was identified in a human donor with acute or convalescent COVID-19. The donor label of this sample is uncertain. The sample taken for sequencing was peripheral blood. The nucleotide sequence is given as TGTGCCAGCAGCTTACGTAGCCGGACAGGGGGGAGGAGTGAGCAGTTCTTC. It translates as CASSLRSRTGGRSEQFF.